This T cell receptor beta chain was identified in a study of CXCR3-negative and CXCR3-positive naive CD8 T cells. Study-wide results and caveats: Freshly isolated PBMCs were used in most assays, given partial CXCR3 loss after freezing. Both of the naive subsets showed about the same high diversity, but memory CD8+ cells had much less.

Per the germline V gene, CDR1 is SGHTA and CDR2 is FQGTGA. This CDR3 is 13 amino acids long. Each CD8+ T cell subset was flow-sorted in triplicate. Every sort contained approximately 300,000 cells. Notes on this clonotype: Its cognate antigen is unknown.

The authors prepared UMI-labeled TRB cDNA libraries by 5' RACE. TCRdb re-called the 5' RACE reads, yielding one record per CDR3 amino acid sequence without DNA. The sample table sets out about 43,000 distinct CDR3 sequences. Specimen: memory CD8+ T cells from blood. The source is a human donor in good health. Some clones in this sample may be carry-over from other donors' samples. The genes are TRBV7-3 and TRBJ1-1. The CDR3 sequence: CASSSAGNTEAFF.